This TCR beta chain is drawn from a study of blood T cell repertoires in COVID-19. Study details: COVID-19 samples collected from the United States, Italy and Spain covered acute and convalescent phases. The cDNA or gDNA used as material had been derived from T cells, B-cell-depleted T cells, or PBMCs.

Original processing methods: Cell counts per sample came from amplifying reference gene primers. Sequenced by immunoSEQ multiplex PCR; TCRdb stores in-frame clones only, minus some. That table supplies the V and J calls and clone size; D and trimming were determined from the DNA. The sample includes around 140,000 clones, around nine tenths of them seen just once. This TCR came from a man aged 50 to 59 with active or convalescent COVID-19. The sample was peripheral blood.

The CDR3 loop reads CASSRTGDTGELFF. The DNA of the CDR3 is TGTGCCAGCAGTCGGACAGGGGACACCGGGGAGCTGTTTTTT. The rearrangement links TRBV6-5 to TRBJ2-2, with TRBD1 identical over 9 bases. Germline CDR1 and CDR2: MNHEY and SVGAGI. The ends lost 5 bases at V and 3 bases at J; junction bases unmatched: 1. This CDR3 comprises 14 residues.